Sequencing of this T cell receptor (beta chain) was carried out in a study of blood T cell repertoires in COVID-19. Sequencing was performed with immunoSEQ multiplex PCR; in TCRdb, only in-frame clones are kept and a portion is missing. This sample yields tens of thousands of clones, of which around 70% are seen a single time; roughly 18% belongs to the top ten. This CDR3 contains 14 residues. The V gene lost 4 bases and the J gene lost 1 base, with 10 bases spanning the gap. Germline CDR1 is WNHNN and CDR2 is SYGVQD (reference sequence). The TCR was taken from a woman aged 45-65 years with active or convalescent COVID-19. The rearrangement uses TRBV10-1 and TRBJ1-1, with D maybe TRBD1 (6 bases). Sequenced sample: peripheral blood. CDR3 sequence (DNA): TGCGCCAGCAGTGGAGACAGGAAGAACACTGAAGCTTTCTTT. Its protein product is CASSGDRKNTEAFF.